These 20 T cell receptor beta chains share one sample of origin, sequenced in a study of cytotoxic CD8 clonotypes in ibrutinib-treated CLL. The data were produced by immunoSEQ multiplex PCR, yet TCRdb's version contains in-frame clones alone and is incomplete. Of 45,000 or so clones listed, roughly three fifths are singletons. The sequenced sample was PBMCs, obtained after 24 months of ibrutinib treatment. These receptors all come from a human donor with chronic lymphocytic leukemia.

V gene TRBV5-5 combines with J gene TRBJ1-6; D is possibly TRBD1 (5 bases). Germline V gene sequence: CDR1 SGHKS, CDR2 YYEKEE (reference sequence). The CDR3 contains 14 residues. Trimming removed 4 bases from V and 7 bases from J, with 12 bases in between. The CDR3 region is CASSPTGGNSPLHF. As DNA, the CDR3 is TGTGCCAGCAGCCCTACGGGGGGGAATTCACCCCTCCACTTT.

The gene calls are TRBV7-9 and TRBJ2-5; 9 bases agree with TRBD1. Per the germline V gene, CDR1 is SEHNR and CDR2 is FQNEAQ (reference sequence). After removal of 4 bases from V and 4 bases from J, the junction contained 7 bases not matched to a gene. The CDR3 is 15 residues long. CDR3 region: CASSWGTGLGETQYF. In nucleotides, the CDR3 is TGTGCCAGCAGCTGGGGGACAGGGTTGGGAGAGACCCAGTACTTC. The full variable domain, rest sourced from reference TRBV7-9 and TRBJ2-5, is DTGVSQNPRHKITKRGQNVTFRCDPISEHNRLYWYRQTLGQGPEFLTYFQNEAQLEKSRLLSDRFSAERPKGSFSTLEIQRTEQGDSAMYLCASSWGTGLGETQYFGPGTRLLVL.

The rearrangement links TRBV7-9 to TRBJ2-7; no clear D gene. Germline V gives CDR1 SEHNR, CDR2 FQNEAQ (reference sequence). CDR3 size: 14 residues. Trimming took 1 base from V and 3 from J, leaving 10 bases between them. The CDR3 region has the DNA TGTGCCAGCAGCTTAGGCGGCACCTTCTACGAGCAGTACTTC. Translation: CASSLGGTFYEQYF.

The genes are TRBV29-1 and TRBJ2-7; 9 bases match TRBD1. The germline CDR1 and CDR2 sequences are SQVTM and ANQGSEA. The CDR3 is 14 residues long. The J segment lost 6 bases and the V segment lost 7 bases, leaving 13 bases of the junction unmatched. CDR3 DNA: TGCAGCGCTTTCGGGACAGGGTTTTTAGGCGAGCAGTACTTC. Protein sequence: CSAFGTGFLGEQYF.

This clone was detected many times. The CDR3 sequence: CASARLTGTNEKLFF. DNA of the CDR3: TGCGCCAGCGCCCGGCTGACTGGGACTAATGAAAAACTGTTTTTT. The genes are TRBV4-1 and TRBJ1-4; D is unresolved. The V end lost 8 bases, the J end lost 2 bases, and 15 bases lay between the germline ends. The germline gives CDR1 MGHRA, CDR2 YSYEKL. The CDR3 covers 15 residues.

The chain employs TRBV2 and TRBJ2-2; D might be TRBD2 (5 bases). CDR1 and CDR2 (germline): SNHLY, FYNNEI. Trimming pared 4 bases from V and 3 bases from J, leaving 9 bases between. The CDR3 loop spans 14 amino acids. CDR3 nucleotide sequence: TGTGCCAGCAGTGCAGAGGGTTACACCGGGGAGCTGTTTTTT. Translated, it gives CASSAEGYTGELFF.

As to this clone: Other DNA sequences in this sample translate to the same CDR3. The chain has TRBV5-6 and TRBJ2-1, with a possible D match to TRBD1 (5 bases). V was trimmed by 0 bases and J by 5 bases, leaving 6 bases between them. Per germline, CDR1 SGHDT and CDR2 YYEEEE. The CDR3 runs to 13 residues. The CDR3 sequence: CASSLAGNNEQFF. CDR3 in DNA: TGTGCCAGCAGCTTGGCAGGGAACAATGAGCAGTTCTTC. Using reference TRBV5-6 and TRBJ2-1 for the parts outside the CDR3, the full variable domain is DAGVTQSPTHLIKTRGQQVTLRCSPKSGHDTVSWYQQALGQGPQFIFQYYEEEERQRGNFPDRFSGHQFPNYSSELNVNALLLGDSALYLCASSLAGNNEQFFGPGTRLTVL.

The chain is built from TRBV18 and TRBJ1-4; D unresolved. Trimming took off 4 bases at V and 6 bases at J, with 15 bases between the two ends. The CDR3 consists of 15 residues. Germline lookup yields CDR1 KGHSH and CDR2 LQKENI. The CDR3 bases are TGTGCCAGCTCACGCTCGACAACTCGGGATGAAAAACTGTTTTTT. This gives the protein CASSRSTTRDEKLFF.

This clone showed up just a few times. V gene TRBV2 combines with J gene TRBJ1-5; D possibly corresponds to TRBD1 (6 bases). The CDR3 is 16 residues long. The germline V gene encodes CDR1 SNHLY and CDR2 FYNNEI. The ends were cut back, 7 bases at V and 2 bases at J, with 18 bases in the middle. CDR3 nucleotides: TGTGCCAGCAACCTAGAGGGGGTGCGAGGCAATCAGCCCCAGCATTTT. This encodes CASNLEGVRGNQPQHF. Drawing the rest from reference TRBV2 and TRBJ1-5, the complete variable domain is EPEVTQTPSHQVTQMGQEVILRCVPISNHLYFYWYRQILGQKVEFLVSFYNNEISEKSEIFDDQFSVERPDGSNFTLKIRSTKLEDSAMYFCASNLEGVRGNQPQHFGDGTRLSIL.

The V gene is TRBV6-1, the J gene TRBJ1-5, with 7 positions matching TRBD1. The CDR3 length is 18 residues. J lost 0 bases, V lost 2 bases, and 10 bases had no gene match. Germline values: CDR1 MNHNS, CDR2 SASEGT. The CDR3 region is CASSERQGQANSNQPQHF. CDR3 in DNA: TGTGCCAGCAGTGAAAGACAGGGCCAAGCGAATAGCAATCAGCCCCAGCATTTT.

A few counts support this clone. This rearrangement joins TRBV6-6 to TRBJ1-5; D ambiguous. The CDR3 has 12 residues. Trimming left V 6 bases short and J 0 bases short, with 3 bases between. Per germline, CDR1 MNHNY and CDR2 SVGAGI (reference sequence). The CDR3 sequence: CASSDSNQPQHF. The CDR3, as DNA: TGTGCCAGCAGCGATAGCAATCAGCCCCAGCATTTT.

This chain joins TRBV5-1 and TRBJ2-7; D not resolved. V gave up 0 bases and J gave up 6 bases, with 13 bases separating them. The CDR3 has 14 residues. Germline assignment: CDR1 SGHRS and CDR2 YFSETQ. Here the CDR3 reads CASSLGGRLGEQYF. For the CDR3, the DNA is TGCGCCAGCAGCTTGGGTGGCAGGTTGGGCGAGCAGTACTTC.

This clone has more than one count but fewer than ten. The chain recombines TRBV9 with TRBJ2-7, with TRBD2 as a possible D gene (7 bases). The CDR3 extends over 16 amino acids. Per the germline V gene, CDR1 is SGDLS and CDR2 is YYNGEE. Trimming pared 6 bases from V and 0 bases from J, leaving 19 bases between. The CDR3 nucleotides read TGTGCCAGCACCGTCGGGCTAGCGGACAGCTCCTACGAGCAGTACTTC. Translating it yields CASTVGLADSSYEQYF. The full variable domain, rest sourced from reference TRBV9 and TRBJ2-7, is DSGVTQTPKHLITATGQRVTLRCSPRSGDLSVYWYQQSLDQGLQFLIQYYNGEERAKGNILERFSAQQFPDLHSELNLSSLELGDSALYFCASTVGLADSSYEQYFGPGTRLTVT.

This clone was recorded only once. V and J are TRBV5-4 and TRBJ1-6; the D gene is possibly TRBD1 (6 bases). The CDR3 has 14 residues. Trimming removed 0 bases from V and 9 bases from J, with 10 bases in between. Germline CDR1 and CDR2: SGHNT and YYREEE (reference sequence). CDR3 nucleotides: TGTGCCAGCAGCTTGGAACAGGGAGGTTCACCCCTCCACTTT. This codes for CASSLEQGGSPLHF.

The CDR3 loop reads CASSKTGLGYEQYF. CDR3 DNA: TGTGCCAGCTCCAAAACAGGTTTAGGCTACGAGCAGTACTTC. The rearrangement joins TRBV18 to TRBJ2-7, with D maybe TRBD1 (5 bases). This CDR3 region has 14 residues. Looked up from germline, CDR1 is KGHSH and CDR2 is LQKENI. V was trimmed by 6 bases and J by 3 bases, leaving 15 bases between them.

The chain uses TRBV6-1 and TRBJ2-3, with D perhaps assigned TRBD1 or TRBD2 (5 bases each). V shed 4 bases and J shed 11 bases, with 19 bases lying between them. This CDR3 is built from 14 residues. The germline CDR1 and CDR2 sequences are MNHNS and SASEGT. Here the CDR3 reads CASSGGATADRQYF. CDR3 in DNA: TGTGCCAGCAGTGGAGGGGCTACGGCGGATCGGCAGTATTTT.

This clone was detected ten times or more. The CDR3 nucleotides read TGTGCCAGCCTTGACAGGAGCAATCAGCCCCAGCATTTT. Encoded protein: CASLDRSNQPQHF. The chain combines TRBV6-1 with TRBJ1-5; D possibly corresponds to TRBD1 (6 bases). V was clipped by 8 bases and J by 1 base, with 9 bases between them. The germline CDR1 and CDR2 sequences are MNHNS and SASEGT. This CDR3 spans 13 amino acids.

The chain carries TRBV29-1 and TRBJ1-1; maybe TRBD1 (6 bases). The CDR3 sequence is 15 residues long. Looked up from germline, CDR1 is SQVTM and CDR2 is ANQGSEA. Trimming took 4 bases from V and 4 from J, leaving 19 bases between them. The CDR3 DNA is TGCAGCGTTGGGTGGTGGGGGCGGAGGGGCACTGAAGCTTTCTTT. It yields the protein CSVGWWGRRGTEAFF. Looking up the rest from reference TRBV29-1 and TRBJ1-1 gives the full variable domain: SAVISQKPSRDICQRGTSLTIQCQVDSQVTMMFWYRQQPGQSLTLIATANQGSEATYESGFVIDKFPISRPNLTFSTLTVSNMSPEDSSIYLCSVGWWGRRGTEAFFGQGTRLTVV.

The rearrangement links TRBV2 to TRBJ2-5; D might be TRBD1 or TRBD2, each matching 5 bases. Germline CDR1 SNHLY, CDR2 FYNNEI. The germline V and J ends were trimmed by 6 bases and 1 base, with 12 bases remaining between them. The CDR3 is 14 residues long. The CDR3 region has the DNA TGTGCCAGCAGCGGGACCATCTTCCAAGAGACCCAGTACTTC. Translated: CASSGTIFQETQYF.

The chain joins TRBV19 to TRBJ1-2; D is unresolved. CDR1 is LNHDA and CDR2 is SQIVND in the germline V gene (reference sequence). The CDR3 spans 13 residues. V shed 5 bases and J shed 4 bases, with 11 bases lying between them. The CDR3 loop reads CASSPRAGYGYTF. For the CDR3, the DNA is TGTGCCAGTAGTCCTCGGGCAGGCTATGGCTACACCTTC.